One and the same sample provided the 28 T cell receptor beta chains below, sequenced in a study of radiotherapy plus CTLA-4 blockade in lung cancer. The data were produced by immunoSEQ multiplex PCR, yet TCRdb's version contains in-frame clones alone and is incomplete. Among tens of thousands of clones listed, approximately 80% were seen once. The input for sequencing was peripheral blood, taken from a patient treated with radiotherapy plus ipilimumab. The receptors originated from a human donor with non-small cell lung cancer who had a complete response to radiotherapy plus ipilimumab.

The J gene is TRBJ1-6, the V gene TRBV5-6, with TRBD1 as a possible D gene (5 bases). Germline lookup yields CDR1 SGHDT and CDR2 YYEEEE. With 1 base removed from V and 2 bases from J, the gap between germline ends came to 13 bases. The CDR3 spans 17 residues. The DNA of the CDR3 is TGTGCCAGCAGCTTGCGTGACGGGACGGCCTATAATTCACCCCTCCACTTT. Protein: CASSLRDGTAYNSPLHF. The variable domain in full, completed from reference TRBV5-6 and TRBJ1-6, reads DAGVTQSPTHLIKTRGQQVTLRCSPKSGHDTVSWYQQALGQGPQFIFQYYEEEERQRGNFPDRFSGHQFPNYSSELNVNALLLGDSALYLCASSLRDGTAYNSPLHFGNGTRLTVT.

The gene calls are TRBV5-4 and TRBJ1-2; 8 bases align to TRBD1. The junction had 8 bases not matched to a gene; V was cut back by 5 bases and J by 5 bases. Germline values: CDR1 SGHNT, CDR2 YYREEE (reference sequence). The CDR3 has 14 amino acids. DNA of the CDR3: TGTGCCAGCAGTCAAGGACAGGGAATGTATGGCTACACCTTC. Encoded protein: CASSQGQGMYGYTF.

The chain uses TRBV27 and TRBJ2-2; D is perhaps TRBD1 (6 bases). The ends were cut back, 7 bases at V and 4 bases at J, with 13 bases in the middle. The CDR3 has 14 residues. CDR1 is MNHEY and CDR2 is SMNVEV in the germline V gene (reference sequence). The CDR3 DNA is TGTGCCAGCAACAAACAGGGCGTCACCGGGGAGCTGTTTTTT. It codes for CASNKQGVTGELFF.

The rearrangement joins TRBV2 to TRBJ2-3, with D maybe TRBD1 (5 bases). CDR1 is SNHLY and CDR2 is FYNNEI in the germline V gene. There are 15 residues in the CDR3. The ends were cut back, 10 bases at V and 2 bases at J, with 19 bases in the middle. The CDR3: CAIDSWGTATDTQYF. The CDR3 nucleotides are TGTGCCATCGATAGTTGGGGCACCGCCACAGATACGCAGTATTTT.

The CDR3 spells CASSPRQTYGYTF. The DNA for the CDR3 is TGTGCCAGCAGTCCCAGACAGACGTATGGCTACACCTTC. The chain uses TRBV27 and TRBJ1-2, with a tentative D call TRBD1 (5 bases). Per the germline V gene, CDR1 is MNHEY and CDR2 is SMNVEV (reference sequence). The CDR3 contains 13 residues. Trimming removed 5 bases from V and 5 bases from J, with 12 bases in between.

The genes are TRBV28 and TRBJ2-7; 7 positions match TRBD1. CDR1 and CDR2 (germline): MDHEN, SYDVKM. Trimming took 6 bases from V and 4 from J; bases not matched to a gene: 6. This CDR3 comprises 13 residues. The CDR3 DNA is TGTGCCAGCAGCCAACAGGGGCCGTACGAGCAGTACGTC. Translated, it gives CASSQQGPYEQYV.

As concerns this clone: One end of the junction is discordant with germline, which a read error may explain. This chain joins TRBV5-4 and TRBJ2-1; D not resolved. Germline V gene data show CDR1 as SGHNT and CDR2 as YYREEE (reference sequence). CDR3 length: 15 amino acids. The chain's CDR3 is CASSLNLEPYSEQFF. The CDR3 region has the DNA TGTGCCAGCAGCTTGAACCTAGAGCCCTACAGTGAGCAGTTCTTC.

The chain links TRBV18 to TRBJ2-3; no definite D call. The germline V gene encodes CDR1 KGHSH and CDR2 LQKENI. V was pared by 8 bases and J by 0 bases, with 18 bases between. The CDR3 totals 16 residues. CDR3 in DNA: TGTGCCAGCCCAAGTCCCCTTTCTTATAGCACAGATACGCAGTATTTT. It encodes CASPSPLSYSTDTQYF. Supplemented by reference TRBV18 and TRBJ2-3, the full variable domain reads NAGVMQNPRHLVRRRGQEARLRCSPMKGHSHVYWYRQLPEEGLKFMVYLQKENIIDESGMPKERFSAEFPKEGPSILRIQQVVRGDSAAYFCASPSPLSYSTDTQYFGPGTRLTVL.

The V and J genes are TRBV10-3 and TRBJ2-7; 11 bases agree with TRBD1. Germline CDR1 ENHRY, CDR2 SYGVKD. The CDR3 has 16 residues. V lost 4 bases, J lost 6 bases, and 11 bases stayed unmatched. CDR3 nucleotides: TGTGCCATCAGTGTCGGGGGGACAGGGGGAGCATCCGAGCAGTACGTC. Encoded protein: CAISVGGTGGASEQYV.

The chain uses TRBV7-6 and TRBJ1-5; TRBD1 aligns across 8 bases. The germline V gene encodes CDR1 SGHVS and CDR2 FNYEAQ. The J segment lost 3 bases and the V segment lost 5 bases, leaving 6 bases of the junction unmatched. The CDR3 loop spans 15 amino acids. The CDR3: CASSDLQGDNQPQHF. The CDR3 nucleotides are TGTGCCAGCAGCGACTTACAGGGGGACAATCAGCCCCAGCATTTT.

This clone was observed a single time. CDR3 protein: CASSFAVSNTDTQYF. For the CDR3, the DNA is TGTGCCAGCAGTTTCGCAGTTTCAAACACAGATACGCAGTATTTT. V gene TRBV28 combines with J gene TRBJ2-3; D remains ambiguous. Germline-derived CDR1 and CDR2 are MDHEN and SYDVKM. Trimming removed 3 bases from V and 2 bases from J, with 12 bases in between. The CDR3 is 15 residues long.

J is TRBJ2-4 and V is TRBV5-4; D unclear. With 2 bases removed from V and 0 bases from J, the gap between germline ends came to 6 bases. This CDR3 has 14 residues. Germline CDR1 SGHNT, CDR2 YYREEE (reference sequence). DNA of the CDR3: TGTGCCAGCAGCTTCCAGAAAGCCAAAAACATTCAGTACTTC. Its protein is CASSFQKAKNIQYF.

The genes are TRBV29-1 and TRBJ2-4; no definite D call. The V end was cut by 0 bases, the J end by 9 bases, with 15 bases between. The length of the CDR3 is 14 residues. Germline V lookup: CDR1 SQVTM, CDR2 ANQGSEA. Here the CDR3 reads CSVEDTYLGGIQYF. DNA of the CDR3: TGCAGCGTTGAAGATACCTATCTTGGCGGCATTCAGTACTTC.

In its sample, this clone was seen a few times. The chain couples TRBV12-5 to TRBJ1-1; 8 bases map to TRBD1. The germline gives CDR1 LGHNT, CDR2 FRNRAP. V trimming: 3 bases; J trimming: 2 bases; junction bases outside the gene matches: 8. The CDR3 totals 16 residues. In nucleotides, the CDR3 is TGTGCTAGTGGTTTTTTCATGGGACAGGTTAACACTGAAGCTTTCTTT. Translating gives CASGFFMGQVNTEAFF.

The chain joins TRBV7-9 to TRBJ2-5; D gene ambiguous. This CDR3 region has 13 residues. Germline V lookup: CDR1 SEHNR, CDR2 FQNEAQ (reference sequence). The V and J ends lost 2 bases and 6 bases respectively, with 10 bases between them. DNA of the CDR3: TGTGCCAGCAGCTTACCGGTCATCAAGACCCAGTACTTC. Residues: CASSLPVIKTQYF.

The chain has TRBV11-3 and TRBJ2-5; D may be TRBD1 (6 bases). This CDR3 spans 13 amino acids. CDR1 and CDR2 (germline): SGHNT, YENEEA. V was shortened by 6 bases and J by 5 bases, with 13 bases between the two germline ends. Here the CDR3 reads CASRTQGWETQYF. In DNA form, the CDR3 reads TGTGCCAGCAGAACACAGGGTTGGGAGACCCAGTACTTC.

V gene TRBV2 combines with J gene TRBJ2-5; 8 bases line up with TRBD1. The V gene's germline CDR1 is SNHLY and CDR2 FYNNEI. The CDR3 sequence is 19 residues long. The V segment lost 9 bases and the J segment 4 bases; nucleotides outside the gene matches: 25. In DNA form, the CDR3 reads TGTGCCAGGGATAAGCCGAATTTCGGAAAGGGACAGGATCGAGAGACCCAGTACTTC. Encoded protein: CARDKPNFGKGQDRETQYF.

The chain uses TRBV19 and TRBJ2-2, with 8 positions matching TRBD1. Germline lookup yields CDR1 LNHDA and CDR2 SQIVND (reference sequence). Unmatched junction bases numbered 7, after V lost 8 bases and J lost 5 bases. The CDR3 extends over 14 amino acids. CDR3 nucleotides: TGTGCCAGTGCATTTCAGGGGGCGACCGGGGAGCTGTTTTTT. Amino acids: CASAFQGATGELFF.

This chain links TRBV19 with TRBJ1-1; D is possibly TRBD1 (6 bases). In germline, CDR1 is LNHDA, CDR2 SQIVND (reference sequence). V dropped 1 base and J dropped 0 bases, with 9 bases sitting between them. CDR3 length: 15 amino acids. CDR3 DNA: TGTGCCAGTAGTATAGGCGACAGGTTGAACACTGAAGCTTTCTTT. This encodes CASSIGDRLNTEAFF.

This clone was detected once. The chain combines TRBV5-4 with TRBJ2-7, with 9 bases identical to TRBD1. Germline lookup yields CDR1 SGHNT and CDR2 YYREEE (reference sequence). The trim removed 4 bases at V and 2 bases at J, leaving 10 bases unmatched. The CDR3 length is 16 residues. The DNA of the CDR3 is TGTGCCAGCAGCCCGACGGGGGACAGGGCGCCCTACGAGCAGTACTTC. Translating it yields CASSPTGDRAPYEQYF. Filled out from reference TRBV5-4 and TRBJ2-7, the complete variable domain reads ETGVTQSPTHLIKTRGQQVTLRCSSQSGHNTVSWYQQALGQGPQFIFQYYREEENGRGNFPPRFSGLQFPNYSSELNVNALELDDSALYLCASSPTGDRAPYEQYFGPGTRLTVT.

V usage is TRBV15 and J usage is TRBJ1-5; 10 nucleotides line up with TRBD1. The germline CDR1 and CDR2 sequences are LNHNV and YYDKDF (reference sequence). Trimming took 3 bases from V and 4 from J; bases not matched to a gene: 9. This CDR3 contains 17 residues. CDR3 in amino acids: CATSRDLAGQGNQPQHF. As DNA, the CDR3 is TGTGCCACCAGCAGGGATCTAGCGGGACAGGGGAATCAGCCCCAGCATTTT.

This clone came up a few times. The chain carries TRBV9 and TRBJ1-2; D uncertain. This CDR3 comprises 19 residues. Germline V gene sequence: CDR1 SGDLS, CDR2 YYNGEE. V was trimmed by 3 bases and J by 0 bases, leaving 24 bases between them. The CDR3 loop is CASSGSYVGRRPANYGYTF. The DNA of the CDR3 is TGTGCCAGCAGCGGTAGCTACGTTGGGAGGAGACCAGCTAACTATGGCTACACCTTC.

The rearrangement joins TRBV6-5 to TRBJ1-2; 7 nucleotides line up with TRBD1. Germline V gene sequence: CDR1 MNHEY, CDR2 SVGAGI. Losses at the gene ends were 0 bases for V and 8 bases for J; bases not matched to a gene: 3. The CDR3 runs 13 residues. Here the CDR3 DNA reads TGTGCCAGCAGTTACTCGTCAGGGGGAGGCTACACCTTC. Translated: CASSYSSGGGYTF.

This clone was observed once. The V gene is TRBV15, the J gene TRBJ2-3, with D unclear. This CDR3 is 12 amino acids long. The ends were cut back, 3 bases at V and 5 bases at J, with 6 bases in the middle. Germline CDR1 LNHNV, CDR2 YYDKDF (reference sequence). The CDR3 reads CATSRRRDTQYF. CDR3 bases: TGTGCCACCAGCAGGAGGCGAGATACGCAGTATTTT.

The rearrangement links TRBV5-1 to TRBJ2-2; 8 bases map to TRBD1. V lost 3 bases to trimming and J lost 3 bases; unmatched junction nucleotides: 7. Germline loops: CDR1 SGHRS, CDR2 YFSETQ. CDR3 length: 16 amino acids. CDR3 in DNA: TGCGCCAGCAGCTGGACAGGGAAAGGGGACACCGGGGAGCTGTTTTTT. Its translation is CASSWTGKGDTGELFF.

The chain couples TRBV7-2 to TRBJ2-6; D is ambiguous. Germline CDR1 reads SGHTA; CDR2 reads FQGNSA. Trimming removed 5 bases from V and 0 bases from J, with 11 bases in between. The CDR3 runs to 16 residues. The CDR3 is CASSPQGSSGANVLTF. The CDR3 DNA follows: TGTGCCAGCAGCCCACAAGGTTCCTCTGGGGCCAACGTCCTGACTTTC.

This clone appeared a single time. This chain connects TRBV14 to TRBJ1-2; D is unresolved. Trimming removed 2 bases at V and 4 bases at J, with 8 bases between. Germline V gene lookup returns CDR1 SGHDN and CDR2 FVKESK. The CDR3 extends over 13 amino acids. The CDR3 spells CASSQTSSYGYTF. CDR3 DNA: TGTGCCAGCAGCCAAACATCTTCCTATGGCTACACCTTC.

The chain links TRBV11-3 to TRBJ2-4, with D possibly being TRBD2 (5 bases). Trimming removed 5 bases at V and 6 bases at J, with 14 bases between. The CDR3 is 14 residues long. CDR1 is SGHNT and CDR2 is YENEEA in the germline V gene. CDR3 in DNA: TGTGCCAGCAGCCCCGGGGATAAGGGAAACATTCAGTACTTC. It is translated as CASSPGDKGNIQYF.